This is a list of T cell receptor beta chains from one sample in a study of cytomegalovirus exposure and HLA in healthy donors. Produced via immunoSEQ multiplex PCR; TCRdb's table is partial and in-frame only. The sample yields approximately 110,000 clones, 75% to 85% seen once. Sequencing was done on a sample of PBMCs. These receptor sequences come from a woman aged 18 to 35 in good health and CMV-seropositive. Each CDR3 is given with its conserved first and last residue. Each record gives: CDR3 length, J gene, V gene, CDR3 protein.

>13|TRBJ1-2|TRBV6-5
CASSLQDNYGYTF
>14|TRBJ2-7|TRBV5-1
CASSADRGGREQYF
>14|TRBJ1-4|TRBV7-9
CASSPPGANEKLFF
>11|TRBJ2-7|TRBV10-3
CAISGGTEQYF
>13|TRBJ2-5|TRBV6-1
CASINRGQETQYF
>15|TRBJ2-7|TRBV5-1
CASSSHLTDTYEQYF
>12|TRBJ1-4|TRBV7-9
CASSLQGEKLFF
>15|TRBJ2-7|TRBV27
CASSLYLGSSYEQYF
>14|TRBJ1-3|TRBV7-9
CASSFGGSGNTIYF
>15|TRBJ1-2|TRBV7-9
CASSRTGGSNYGYTF
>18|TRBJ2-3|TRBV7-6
CASSQAVKGQGRADTQYF
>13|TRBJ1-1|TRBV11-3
CASSLGTGYEAFF
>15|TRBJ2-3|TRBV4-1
CASSQSGTSTDTQYF
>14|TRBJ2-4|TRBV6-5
CASNVRVAKNIQYF
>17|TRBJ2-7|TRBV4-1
CASSQRGLAGSSYEQYF
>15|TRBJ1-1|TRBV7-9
CASSFTVDRSPDAFF
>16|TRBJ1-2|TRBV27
CASSLLTGGDGNGYTF
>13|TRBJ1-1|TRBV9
CASSMRMNTEAFF
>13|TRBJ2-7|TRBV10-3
CAISGTADYEQYF
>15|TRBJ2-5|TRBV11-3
CASSLDGGGQETQYF
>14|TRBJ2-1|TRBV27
CASSAGSGYNEQFF
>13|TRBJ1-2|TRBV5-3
CARSHRGTYGYTF
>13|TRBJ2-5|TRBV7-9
CASSRTGQETQYF
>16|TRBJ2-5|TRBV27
CASSEIGTAPQETQYF
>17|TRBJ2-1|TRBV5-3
CARSIGTSGRGVNEQFF
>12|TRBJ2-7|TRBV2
CASRGQDYEQYF